Below, 17 T cell receptor beta chains from the same sample are listed, as sequenced in a study of beta chain features in type 1 diabetes. Study results and limitations: Significant though moderate, a shortening of TCRB CDR3s appeared in all four CD4+ subsets of Type 1 diabetes patients.

cDNA synthesis used the whole RNA isolate, giving expressed TCRB sequences. Profiling relied on immunoSEQ multiplex PCR, and the TCRdb table lists in-frame clones only, not all of them. Of a few hundred thousand clones detected, 10% to 15% appear once; the ten largest clones hold 0.0095% to 0.011%. For these TCRs, the target antigens are not known. Material for sequencing was naive CD4+ T cells from blood. The source is a young woman with type 1 diabetes.

The chain links TRBV10-3 to TRBJ2-7; 13 bases are shared with TRBD2. Germline assignment: CDR1 ENHRY and CDR2 SYGVKD. The CDR3 runs to 15 residues. After removal of 2 bases from V and 6 bases from J, the junction contained 4 bases not matched to a gene. The CDR3 reads CAISEPTSGRIEQYF. As DNA, the CDR3 is TGTGCCATCAGTGAGCCGACTAGCGGGAGGATCGAGCAGTACTTC.

This chain links TRBV6-5 with TRBJ2-2; possibly TRBD1 for D (5 bases). Trimming stripped 5 bases from V and 4 bases from J, with 8 bases between. The CDR3 totals 13 residues. CDR1 MNHEY and CDR2 SVGAGI come from the germline V gene. CDR3: CASSTDSTGELFF. CDR3 DNA sequence: TGTGCCAGCAGTACAGACAGCACCGGGGAGCTGTTTTTT.

The CDR3 spells CASSPGQGSNYGYTF. CDR3 nucleotide sequence: TGCGCCAGCAGCCCGGGACAGGGATCCAACTATGGCTACACCTTC. This rearrangement joins TRBV4-1 to TRBJ1-2, with TRBD1 identical over 9 bases. This CDR3 spans 15 amino acids. The V segment lost 4 bases and the J segment 2 bases; nucleotides outside the gene matches: 5. Per germline, CDR1 MGHRA and CDR2 YSYEKL.

This chain connects TRBV5-1 to TRBJ2-3, with D possibly TRBD1 on 5 matching bases. The CDR3 runs to 16 residues. Germline-derived CDR1 and CDR2 are SGHRS and YFSETQ. The V and J ends lost 0 bases and 0 bases respectively, with 11 bases between them. This CDR3 is CASSLDRRASTDTQYF. For the CDR3, the DNA is TGCGCCAGCAGCTTGGACCGCAGGGCTAGCACAGATACGCAGTATTTT. Using reference TRBV5-1 and TRBJ2-3 for the parts outside the CDR3, the full variable domain is KAGVTQTPRYLIKTRGQQVTLSCSPISGHRSVSWYQQTPGQGLQFLFEYFSETQRNKGNFPGRFSGRQFSNSRSEMNVSTLELGDSALYLCASSLDRRASTDTQYFGPGTRLTVL.

This sequence joins TRBV7-9 and TRBJ1-5; D gene ambiguous. Trimming shortened V by 4 bases and J by 0 bases, and 7 bases separated the two germline ends. Germline lookup yields CDR1 SEHNR and CDR2 FQNEAQ (reference sequence). This CDR3 has 14 amino acids. The CDR3 sequence is CASSSEYSNQPQHF. The DNA for the CDR3 is TGTGCCAGCAGCTCAGAATATAGCAATCAGCCCCAGCATTTT.

The chain carries TRBV28 and TRBJ1-5; 7 bases are a match to TRBD1. V dropped 3 bases and J dropped 5; count of bases not matched to a gene: 7. The germline V gene encodes CDR1 MDHEN and CDR2 SYDVKM. This CDR3 spans 15 amino acids. CDR3 sequence reads: CASSFEQGSYQPQHF. CDR3 in DNA: TGTGCCAGCAGTTTCGAACAGGGGAGCTATCAGCCCCAGCATTTT.

This clone was seen a few times. CDR3 DNA sequence: TGTGCCAGCAGTGATTCTCCCGGGCAGTACTTC. Encoded protein: CASSDSPGQYF. The chain combines TRBV6-1 with TRBJ2-7; D ambiguous. V lost 3 bases and J 9 bases, leaving 9 bases between the germline ends. CDR1 and CDR2 (germline): MNHNS, SASEGT. This CDR3 has 11 amino acids.

This clone was detected only a few times. The chain is built from TRBV6-1 and TRBJ2-5, with D tentatively TRBD2 (5 bases). The ends were cut back, 2 bases at V and 5 bases at J, with 9 bases in the middle. CDR3 length equals 13 residues. Germline loops: CDR1 MNHNS, CDR2 SASEGT. The CDR3 loop is CASSEREAETQYF. The CDR3, as DNA: TGTGCCAGCAGTGAACGGGAAGCGGAGACCCAGTACTTC.

The genes are TRBV18 and TRBJ2-7; 9 bases match TRBD2. Looked up from germline, CDR1 is KGHSH and CDR2 is LQKENI. The CDR3 is 15 residues long. V lost 3 bases to trimming and J lost 3 bases; unmatched junction nucleotides: 6. The CDR3 DNA reads as TGTGCCAGCTCACCGACCGGGACTAGCAGCTACGAGCAGTACTTC. It encodes CASSPTGTSSYEQYF. The full variable domain, its missing parts supplied by reference TRBV18 and TRBJ2-7, is NAGVMQNPRHLVRRRGQEARLRCSPMKGHSHVYWYRQLPEEGLKFMVYLQKENIIDESGMPKERFSAEFPKEGPSILRIQQVVRGDSAAYFCASSPTGTSSYEQYFGPGTRLTVT.

This clone appeared a few times. The chain joins TRBV2 to TRBJ2-2; weak D call: TRBD1 (8 bases). The V gene's germline CDR1 is SNHLY and CDR2 FYNNEI. The CDR3 runs to 15 residues. V was pared by 6 bases and J by 7 bases, with 18 bases between. DNA for the CDR3: TGTGCCAGCAGGGACAGGGAGGGAGGCGTCGGGGAGCTGTTTTTT. Amino acid sequence: CASRDREGGVGELFF.

The J gene is TRBJ2-1, the V gene TRBV5-1; a weak D match, TRBD2 (5 bases). Trimming took 4 bases from V and 6 from J, leaving 20 bases between them. The CDR3 is 16 amino acids. Germline V gene sequence: CDR1 SGHRS, CDR2 YFSETQ. The CDR3 nucleotides are TGCGCCAGCAGCCTGCTCTGGACTCCGACCGGCAATGAGCAGTTCTTC. Residues: CASSLLWTPTGNEQFF.

The rearrangement uses TRBV11-2 and TRBJ1-1; no clear D gene. Trimming removed 2 bases at V and 4 bases at J, with 11 bases between. This CDR3 has 14 amino acids. Germline V gene data show CDR1 as SGHAT and CDR2 as FQNNGV. CDR3: CASSLSIVGTEAFF. The CDR3, as DNA: TGTGCCAGCAGCTTATCCATTGTCGGCACTGAAGCTTTCTTT.

This clone was detected only a few times. This chain links TRBV6-5 with TRBJ2-7; 7 positions match TRBD2. This CDR3 contains 14 residues. V lost 8 bases and J lost 0; bases outside the gene matches: 7. Germline CDR1 reads MNHEY; CDR2 reads SVGAGI. DNA for the CDR3: TGTGCCAGCGGGACGGGAGGCTTCTCCTACGAGCAGTACTTC. Amino acid sequence: CASGTGGFSYEQYF.

The chain joins TRBV5-8 to TRBJ2-4, with unresolved D. The CDR3 consists of 14 residues. Germline V gives CDR1 SGHTS, CDR2 YDEGEE. The V end lost 0 bases, the J end lost 0 bases, and 4 bases lay between the germline ends. In nucleotides, the CDR3 is TGTGCCAGCAGCTTGGCGGTAGCCAAAAACATTCAGTACTTC. Amino acid sequence: CASSLAVAKNIQYF.

This chain uses TRBV28 with TRBJ1-4; no definite D call. The V end lost 1 base, the J end lost 10 bases, and 7 bases lay between the germline ends. Looked up from germline, CDR1 is MDHEN and CDR2 is SYDVKM. The CDR3 length is 12 residues. CDR3 protein: CASSLSSLKLFF. The CDR3 nucleotides are TGTGCCAGCAGTTTATCCTCCTTAAAACTGTTTTTT.

The genes are TRBV9 and TRBJ1-1, with D unresolved. The CDR3 has 13 amino acids. V lost 3 bases and J lost 11, with 17 bases in between. From germline, CDR1 is SGDLS and CDR2 YYNGEE. The CDR3 loop is CASSAYSRAHAFF. The CDR3 DNA follows: TGTGCCAGCAGCGCCTATTCGAGGGCCCACGCTTTCTTT.

This rearrangement joins TRBV30 to TRBJ2-1; 12 bases align to TRBD2. This CDR3 spans 17 amino acids. V shed 6 bases and J 6 bases; nucleotides not matched to a gene: 15. CDR1 is GTSNPN, CDR2 SVGIG, per germline (reference sequence). The CDR3 DNA follows: TGTGCCTGTAGACTCATTGGGGGACTAGCGGGCCTCAATGAGCAGTTCTTC. Protein sequence: CACRLIGGLAGLNEQFF.